The entry below gives a single T cell receptor (beta chain) sequence along with its context. Its antigen is currently unknown. The data originate from a study of OX40 agonist ivuxolimab in advanced cancers. About the study: Ivuxolimab, an antibody acting as an agonist of OX40 (CD134), was used to treat patients. The group had a mean age of about 64 years, ranged from about 20 to 90, and was roughly 80% male.

Clones were sequenced by immunoSEQ multiplex PCR, and TCRdb holds only the in-frame ones, with some missing. The sample carries 90,000 or so clones, 89% recorded once. Points from the study as a whole: Researchers did not establish what antigens the expanded peripheral T cells target.

Germline-derived CDR1 and CDR2 are SGHDT and YYEEEE. The CDR3 runs 14 residues. Trimming left V 3 bases short and J 1 base short, with 9 bases between. V is TRBV5-6 and J is TRBJ2-3; tentatively, D is TRBD2 (6 bases). The sample consisted of CD4+ or CD8+ T cells sorted from blood, taken in a trial of the OX40 agonist ivuxolimab. This clonotype was sampled from an adult with an advanced solid tumor such as melanoma, head and neck, liver or kidney cancer. The DNA of the CDR3 is TGTGCCAGCAGCTCACTAGCTCGCACAGATACGCAGTATTTT. The encoded protein is CASSSLARTDTQYF. Drawing the rest from reference TRBV5-6 and TRBJ2-3, the complete variable domain is DAGVTQSPTHLIKTRGQQVTLRCSPKSGHDTVSWYQQALGQGPQFIFQYYEEEERQRGNFPDRFSGHQFPNYSSELNVNALLLGDSALYLCASSSLARTDTQYFGPGTRLTVL.